This T cell receptor (beta chain) was sequenced for a study of T cell repertoires in cytomegalovirus infection. Study overall: Public TCR beta signatures were indicative of both CMV infection and a matching HLA type.

TCRdb re-called the reads through MiXCR, storing one row per CDR3 protein. The sample carries a few hundred thousand distinct CDR3 sequences, over 7.5% recorded once. Trimming stripped 5 bases from V and 7 bases from J, with 14 bases between. CDR3 size: 13 residues. From germline, CDR1 is MNHEY and CDR2 SMNVEV (reference sequence). There are many counts of this clonotype. The sequenced sample was PBMCs. The receptor comes from a human donor in good health (CMV status not recorded). Some clones in this sample may be carry-over from other donors' samples. This chain connects TRBV27 to TRBJ2-5; TRBD1 is a possible D gene (6 bases). Here the CDR3 DNA reads TGTGCCAGCAGTCCACAGGGACCACGGACCCAGTACTTC. Translating it yields CASSPQGPRTQYF.